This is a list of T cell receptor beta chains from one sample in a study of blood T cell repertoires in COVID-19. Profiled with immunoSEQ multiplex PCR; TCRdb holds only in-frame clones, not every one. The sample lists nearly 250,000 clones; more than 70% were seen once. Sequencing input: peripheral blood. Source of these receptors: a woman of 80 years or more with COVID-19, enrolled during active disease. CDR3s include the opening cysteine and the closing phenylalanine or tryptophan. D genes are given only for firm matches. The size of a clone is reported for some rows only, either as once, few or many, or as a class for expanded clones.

TGTGCCAGCAGTTGGGGGCCTAACACTGAAGCTTTCTTT,CASSWGPNTEAFF,TRBJ1-1,-,TRBV6-4,-
TGCGCCAGCAGCTTTGAGACGAACACCGGGGAGCTGTTTTTT,CASSFETNTGELFF,TRBJ2-2,-,TRBV5-1,-
TGTGCCAGTGGACAATACAGGGACGGCAATCAGCCCCAGCATTTT,CASGQYRDGNQPQHF,TRBJ1-5,-,TRBV19,-
TGTGCCAGCAGCCTTGACAGGGCGAACACTGAAGCTTTCTTT,CASSLDRANTEAFF,TRBJ1-1,-,TRBV28,TRBD1
TGTGCCAGCAGTTCCGGGACAGGGGTAGAGACCCAGTACTTC,CASSSGTGVETQYF,TRBJ2-5,-,TRBV2,TRBD1
TGTGCCAGCAGTATGCCGGGACAGGGAAAAAACATTCAGTACTTC,CASSMPGQGKNIQYF,TRBJ2-4,-,TRBV6-5,TRBD1
TGTGCCATCAGTCCCGACAGGAGTAGCAATCAGCCCCAGCATTTT,CAISPDRSSNQPQHF,TRBJ1-5,-,TRBV10-3,-
TGTGCGGCCGGGACAGGGAATTCACCCCTCCACTTT,CAAGTGNSPLHF,TRBJ1-6,-,TRBV19,TRBD1
TGTGCCAGCAGTTTATCGGGCAATCAGCCCCAGCATTTT,CASSLSGNQPQHF,TRBJ1-5,-,TRBV28,-
TGTGCCAGCAGCTTGGTGTCACAGGTTAGTGCTTTCTTT,CASSLVSQVSAFF,TRBJ1-1,-,TRBV5-6,-
TGTGCCAGCAGCTTAGGAGTGCCATTAGAGGTGTATGGCTACACCTTC,CASSLGVPLEVYGYTF,TRBJ1-2,-,TRBV13,-
TGTGCCAGCAGTTTCCGAGTTGGCGGGCGAACTGAAGCTTTCTTT,CASSFRVGGRTEAFF,TRBJ1-1,-,TRBV6-2/TRBV6-3,-
TGTGCCAGCACTCTCACCGGGGGCACTGAAGCTTTCTTT,CASTLTGGTEAFF,TRBJ1-1,-,TRBV12-3/TRBV12-4,-
TGTGCCAGCAGGGGAGGGAGGACTGAAGCTTTCTTT,CASRGGRTEAFF,TRBJ1-1,-,TRBV6-5,-
TGTGCCAGCAGCTTAGGACCGGGGAACACTGAAGCTTTCTTT,CASSLGPGNTEAFF,TRBJ1-1,-,TRBV7-2,-
TGTGCCAGCAGTTTATTCGGGAGCTACAATGAGCAGTTCTTC,CASSLFGSYNEQFF,TRBJ2-1,-,TRBV27,-
TGCGCCAGCAGTCTTACCGGGACTAGTGCAGATACGCAGTATTTT,CASSLTGTSADTQYF,TRBJ2-3,-,TRBV5-1,TRBD2
TGTGCCAGCAGTGAAGAGACAGGCCTTGAAGCTTTCTTT,CASSEETGLEAFF,TRBJ1-1,-,TRBV2,-
TGTGCCAGCAGCGACCGGGCCGCGGGGCAATGGACTGAAGCTTTCTTT,CASSDRAAGQWTEAFF,TRBJ1-1,-,TRBV5-4,-
TGTGCCAGCAGTGAATCCCTACAGGGTGCCGCTTTCTTT,CASSESLQGAAFF,TRBJ1-1,-,TRBV25-1,-
TGTGCCAGCAGTTACCCCGGGAGGGGAGCTTTCTTT,CASSYPGRGAFF,TRBJ1-1,few,TRBV6-5,-
TGTGCCAGCAGCTTAAGAACAGGGTTAGGGGCCAATGAGCAGTTCTTC,CASSLRTGLGANEQFF,TRBJ2-1,-,TRBV7-2,-
TGTGCCTGCCGTAGGGGGGGGGCCTACAATGAGCAGTTCTTC,CACRRGGAYNEQFF,TRBJ2-1,-,TRBV30,-
TGTGCCAGCTACCGGGACAGCCAGGCGTATGAAAAACTGTTTTTT,CASYRDSQAYEKLFF,TRBJ1-4,once,TRBV2,TRBD1
TGTGCCAGCAGACAGGGGGCCAGCACTGAAGCTTTCTTT,CASRQGASTEAFF,TRBJ1-1,-,TRBV3-1/TRBV3-2,TRBD1
TGTGCCAGCAGCGTAGGGCAAAACCAAGAGACCCAGTACTTC,CASSVGQNQETQYF,TRBJ2-5,-,TRBV9,-
TGTGCCAGTAGCGGACAGCGGAACACTGAAGCTTTCTTT,CASSGQRNTEAFF,TRBJ1-1,-,TRBV19,-
TGTGCCAGCAGCTCGTCCGGAAGGGCAGGGGGCAAGACCGGGGAGCTGTTTTTT,CASSSSGRAGGKTGELFF,TRBJ2-2,-,TRBV5-6,TRBD1
TGTGCCAGCAGCTTATGGGACATAAGTGACGAGCAGTACTTC,CASSLWDISDEQYF,TRBJ2-7,-,TRBV11-2,-
TGTGCCAGCAGCTTAGATCAGGGGGCAGATACGCAGTATTTT,CASSLDQGADTQYF,TRBJ2-3,-,TRBV11-2,TRBD1
TGTGCCAGCAGCCAAGAAGGGACTTCATACAATGAGCAGTTCTTC,CASSQEGTSYNEQFF,TRBJ2-1,-,TRBV4-2,-
TGTGCCACCCGAGGCGACAGGGGCTATCAGCCCCAGCATTTT,CATRGDRGYQPQHF,TRBJ1-5,-,TRBV10-3,TRBD1
TGTGCCAGCAGGTCTCCGGGACAAGTCACCGGGGAGCTGTTTTTT,CASRSPGQVTGELFF,TRBJ2-2,-,TRBV6-5,-
TGTGCCAGCAGCTCCCACATCAGACTAGCGGGGGGCCAAATTAGCACAGATACGCAGTATTTT,CASSSHIRLAGGQISTDTQYF,TRBJ2-3,-,TRBV7-8,TRBD2
TGTGCCAGTAGTTTACTCCTGAGGGCAAGAAACACTGAAGCTTTCTTT,CASSLLLRARNTEAFF,TRBJ1-1,once,TRBV19,-
TGTGCCAGTAGTACCCCCGACAGGGCCCAGGGGCAGTACTTC,CASSTPDRAQGQYF,TRBJ2-7,-,TRBV19,TRBD1
TGTGCCATCAGGAGGGCAGCGGGCGGGGACACTGAAGCTTTCTTT,CAIRRAAGGDTEAFF,TRBJ1-1,-,TRBV10-3,-
TGTGCCAGCAGCTTTGAGAGCTCCTACAATGAGCAGTTCTTC,CASSFESSYNEQFF,TRBJ2-1,-,TRBV7-2,-
TGTGCCAGCAGCTTGGGCTCCGGGACAGGGCTTGAAAAACTGTTTTTT,CASSLGSGTGLEKLFF,TRBJ1-4,-,TRBV5-6,TRBD1
TGTGCCAGCAAGTGGGACAGCGATTACAATGAGCAGTTCTTC,CASKWDSDYNEQFF,TRBJ2-1,few,TRBV28,TRBD1
TGTGCCTGGGCCAGGGGGCAGAATCAGCCCCAGCATTTT,CAWARGQNQPQHF,TRBJ1-5,-,TRBV30,TRBD1
TGTGCCAGCAGCCAAGAAGAGAGGCCAGCTTTCTTT,CASSQEERPAFF,TRBJ1-1,-,TRBV3-1/TRBV3-2,-
TGTGCCAGCAGCGCCGGGACAGGGAACTATGGCTACACCTTC,CASSAGTGNYGYTF,TRBJ1-2,-,TRBV7-3,TRBD1
TGTGCCAGTAGTAGGGGGCCGGGCACTGAAGCTTTCTTT,CASSRGPGTEAFF,TRBJ1-1,-,TRBV19,-
TGTGCCAGCAGGACAGACAACTCCTATAATTCACCCCTCCACTTT,CASRTDNSYNSPLHF,TRBJ1-6,-,TRBV6-5,-
TGTGCCAGCAGCATCACAGGGATAGACACTGAAGCTTTCTTT,CASSITGIDTEAFF,TRBJ1-1,once,TRBV7-9,-
TGTGCCAGCAGACGTACAGGGGAGAGCCTTAACTACGAGCAGTACTTC,CASRRTGESLNYEQYF,TRBJ2-7,-,TRBV14,TRBD1
TGCGCCAGCACACCCGGGACAGGGGGTGGCGGTAATGAAAAACTGTTTTTT,CASTPGTGGGGNEKLFF,TRBJ1-4,once,TRBV5-1,TRBD1
TGTGCCATCAGTGGAGATCAGGGGCCCTCACTCACCAGCTCTGGGGCCAACGTCCTGACTTTC,CAISGDQGPSLTSSGANVLTF,TRBJ2-6,once,TRBV10-3,-
TGTGCCTGGCCCCAGGGGACAACTAATGAAAAACTGTTTTTT,CAWPQGTTNEKLFF,TRBJ1-4,-,TRBV30,-
TGCGCCAGCAGCCAGGCGGGGACAGGGGGGAGTGAAAAACTGTTTTTT,CASSQAGTGGSEKLFF,TRBJ1-4,-,TRBV4-1,TRBD1
TGCGCCAGCCGGAGCACAGATACGCAGTATTTT,CASRSTDTQYF,TRBJ2-3,-,TRBV5-1,-
TGTGCCAGTAGGAGCACTCGGGGACAGGGGTTTAATCAGCCCCAGCATTTT,CASRSTRGQGFNQPQHF,TRBJ1-5,few,TRBV19,TRBD1